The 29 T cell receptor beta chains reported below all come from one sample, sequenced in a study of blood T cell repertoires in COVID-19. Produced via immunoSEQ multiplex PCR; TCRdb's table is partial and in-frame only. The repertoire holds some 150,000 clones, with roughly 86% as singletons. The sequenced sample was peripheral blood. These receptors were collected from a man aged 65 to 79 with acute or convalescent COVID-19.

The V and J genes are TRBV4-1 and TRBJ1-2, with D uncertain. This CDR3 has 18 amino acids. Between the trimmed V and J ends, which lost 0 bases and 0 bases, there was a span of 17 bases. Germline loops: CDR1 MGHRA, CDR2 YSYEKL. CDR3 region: CASSQDRRGPRANYGYTF. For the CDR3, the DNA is TGCGCCAGCAGCCAAGATAGGCGGGGTCCCAGAGCTAACTATGGCTACACCTTC.

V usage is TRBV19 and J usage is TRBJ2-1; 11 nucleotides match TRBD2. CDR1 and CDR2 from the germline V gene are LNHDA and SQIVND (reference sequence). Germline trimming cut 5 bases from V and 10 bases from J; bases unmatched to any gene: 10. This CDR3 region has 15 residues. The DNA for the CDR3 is TGTGCCAGTAGTTTTAGCGGGAGGGCGGGAGGCGAGCAGTTCTTC. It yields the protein CASSFSGRAGGEQFF. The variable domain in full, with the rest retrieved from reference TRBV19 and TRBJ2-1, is DGGITQSPKYLFRKEGQNVTLSCEQNLNHDAMYWYRQDPGQGLRLIYYSQIVNDFQKGDIAEGYSVSREKKESFPLTVTSAQKNPTAFYLCASSFSGRAGGEQFFGPGTRLTVL.

CDR3 DNA: TGCAGCGTTGGTGCCCCCACGGGAACCGGGGAGCTGTTTTTT. Translating gives CSVGAPTGTGELFF. The chain uses TRBV29-1 and TRBJ2-2; a possible D gene is TRBD2 (5 bases). V dropped 4 bases and J dropped 5 bases, with 14 bases sitting between them. The germline V gene encodes CDR1 SQVTM and CDR2 ANQGSEA. The length of the CDR3 is 14 residues.

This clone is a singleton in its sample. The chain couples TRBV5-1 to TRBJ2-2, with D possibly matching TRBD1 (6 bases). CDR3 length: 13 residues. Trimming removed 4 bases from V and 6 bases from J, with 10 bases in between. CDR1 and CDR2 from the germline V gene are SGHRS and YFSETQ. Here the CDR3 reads CASSGTWAGELFF. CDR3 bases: TGCGCCAGCAGCGGGACATGGGCCGGGGAGCTGTTTTTT.

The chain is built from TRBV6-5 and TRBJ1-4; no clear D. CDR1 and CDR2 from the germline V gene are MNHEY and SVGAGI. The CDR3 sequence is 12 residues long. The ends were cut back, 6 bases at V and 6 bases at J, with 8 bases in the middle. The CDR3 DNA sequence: TGTGCCAGCAGACCGAGGGATGAAAAACTGTTTTTT. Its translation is CASRPRDEKLFF.

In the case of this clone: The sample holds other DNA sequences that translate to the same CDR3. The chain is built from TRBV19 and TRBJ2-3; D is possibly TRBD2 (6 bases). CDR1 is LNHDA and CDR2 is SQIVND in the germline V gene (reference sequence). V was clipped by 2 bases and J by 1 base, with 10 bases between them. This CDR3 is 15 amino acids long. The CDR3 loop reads CASSIWGLRTDTQYF. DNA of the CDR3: TGTGCCAGTAGTATATGGGGACTCCGCACAGATACGCAGTATTTT.

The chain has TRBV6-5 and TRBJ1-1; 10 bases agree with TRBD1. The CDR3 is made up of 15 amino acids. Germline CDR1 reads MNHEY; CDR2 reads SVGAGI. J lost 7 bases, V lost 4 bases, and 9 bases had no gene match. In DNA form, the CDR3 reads TGTGCCAGCAGTTGGGGACAGGGGTTTGAGGATGAAGCTTTCTTT. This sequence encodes CASSWGQGFEDEAFF.

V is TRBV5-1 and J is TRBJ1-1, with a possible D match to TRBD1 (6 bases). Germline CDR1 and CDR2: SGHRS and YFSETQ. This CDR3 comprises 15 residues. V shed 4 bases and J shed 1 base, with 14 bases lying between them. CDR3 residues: CASSPGQYGNTEAFF. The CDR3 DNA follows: TGCGCCAGCAGCCCAGGACAGTATGGGAACACTGAAGCTTTCTTT.

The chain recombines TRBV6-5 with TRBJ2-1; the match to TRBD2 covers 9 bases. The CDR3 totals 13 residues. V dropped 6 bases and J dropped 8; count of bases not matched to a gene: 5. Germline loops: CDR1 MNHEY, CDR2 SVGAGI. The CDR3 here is CASRNSGSDEQFF. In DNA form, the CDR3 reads TGTGCCAGCAGAAATAGCGGGAGCGATGAGCAGTTCTTC.

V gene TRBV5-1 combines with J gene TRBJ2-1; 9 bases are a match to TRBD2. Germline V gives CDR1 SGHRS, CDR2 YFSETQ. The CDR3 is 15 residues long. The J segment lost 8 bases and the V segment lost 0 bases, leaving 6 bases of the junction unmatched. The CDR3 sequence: CASSLGLAVPHEQFF. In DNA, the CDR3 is TGCGCCAGCAGCTTGGGACTAGCGGTCCCGCATGAGCAGTTCTTC.

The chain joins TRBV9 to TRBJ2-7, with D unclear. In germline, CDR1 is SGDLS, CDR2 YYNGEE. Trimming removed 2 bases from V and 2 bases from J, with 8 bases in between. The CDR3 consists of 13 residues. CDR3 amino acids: CASSVADAYEQYF. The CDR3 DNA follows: TGTGCCAGCAGCGTCGCAGATGCCTACGAGCAGTACTTC.

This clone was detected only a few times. CDR3 sequence reads: CASSPPTNTEAFF. In DNA, the CDR3 is TGTGCCAGCAGTCCGCCTACGAACACTGAAGCTTTCTTT. The V gene is TRBV3-1 (or the pseudogene TRBV3-2), the J gene TRBJ1-1; no firm D call. Per germline, CDR1 LGHDT and CDR2 YNNKEL (reference sequence). The CDR3 is 13 amino acids. V lost 6 bases and J lost 1, with 9 bases in between.

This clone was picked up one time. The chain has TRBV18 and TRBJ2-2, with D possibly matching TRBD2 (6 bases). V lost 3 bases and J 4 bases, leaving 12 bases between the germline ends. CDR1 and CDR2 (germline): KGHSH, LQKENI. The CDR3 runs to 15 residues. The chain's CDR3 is CASSPPIAATGELFF. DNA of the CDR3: TGTGCCAGCTCACCCCCAATAGCGGCCACCGGGGAGCTGTTTTTT.

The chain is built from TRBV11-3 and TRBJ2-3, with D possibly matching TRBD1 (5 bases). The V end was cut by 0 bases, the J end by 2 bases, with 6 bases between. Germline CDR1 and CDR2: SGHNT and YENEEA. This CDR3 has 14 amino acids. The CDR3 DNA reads TGTGCCAGCAGCTTAGACAGGGCCACAGATACGCAGTATTTT. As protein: CASSLDRATDTQYF. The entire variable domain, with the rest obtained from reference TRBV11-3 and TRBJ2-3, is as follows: EAGVVQSPRYKIIEKKQPVAFWCNPISGHNTLYWYLQNLGQGPELLIRYENEEAVDDSQLPKDRFSAERLKGVDSTLKIQPAELGDSAVYLCASSLDRATDTQYFGPGTRLTVL.

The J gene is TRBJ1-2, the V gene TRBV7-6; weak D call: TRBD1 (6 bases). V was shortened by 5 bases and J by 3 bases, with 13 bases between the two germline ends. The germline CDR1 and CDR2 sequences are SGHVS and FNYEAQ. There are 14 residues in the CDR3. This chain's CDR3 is CASSTTGRDYGYTF. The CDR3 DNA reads TGTGCCAGCAGCACTACAGGGAGGGACTATGGCTACACCTTC.

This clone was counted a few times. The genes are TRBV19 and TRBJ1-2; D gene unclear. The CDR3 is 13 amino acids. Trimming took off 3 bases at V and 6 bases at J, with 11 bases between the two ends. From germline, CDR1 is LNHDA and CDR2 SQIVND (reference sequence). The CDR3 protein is CASSIRGLDGYTF. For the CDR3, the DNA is TGTGCCAGTAGTATTCGGGGTCTGGATGGCTACACCTTC.

CDR3 coding DNA: TGTGCCAGCAGCTTAGATCTTGGGACTCTCTACAATGAGCAGTTCTTC. As protein: CASSLDLGTLYNEQFF. The rearrangement links TRBV11-2 to TRBJ2-1, with a possible D match to TRBD2 (6 bases). Trimming removed 0 bases at V and 3 bases at J, with 12 bases between. The CDR3 consists of 16 residues. Germline CDR1 reads SGHAT; CDR2 reads FQNNGV.

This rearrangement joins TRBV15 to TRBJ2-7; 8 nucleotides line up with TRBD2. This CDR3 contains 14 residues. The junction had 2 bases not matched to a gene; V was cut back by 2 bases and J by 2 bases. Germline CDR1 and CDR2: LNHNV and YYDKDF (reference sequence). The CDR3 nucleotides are TGTGCCACCAGCAGAACTAGCGGCCCCTACGAGCAGTACTTC. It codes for CATSRTSGPYEQYF. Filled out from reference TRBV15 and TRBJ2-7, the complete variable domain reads DAMVIQNPRYQVTQFGKPVTLSCSQTLNHNVMYWYQQKSSQAPKLLFHYYDKDFNNEADTPDNFQSRRPNTSFCFLDIRSPGLGDTAMYLCATSRTSGPYEQYFGPGTRLTVT.

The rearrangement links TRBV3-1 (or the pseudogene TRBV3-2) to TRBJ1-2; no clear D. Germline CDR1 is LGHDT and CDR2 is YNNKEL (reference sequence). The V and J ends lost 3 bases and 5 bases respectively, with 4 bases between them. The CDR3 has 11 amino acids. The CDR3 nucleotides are TGTGCCAGCAGCCATTCTTATGGCTACACCTTC. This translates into CASSHSYGYTF.

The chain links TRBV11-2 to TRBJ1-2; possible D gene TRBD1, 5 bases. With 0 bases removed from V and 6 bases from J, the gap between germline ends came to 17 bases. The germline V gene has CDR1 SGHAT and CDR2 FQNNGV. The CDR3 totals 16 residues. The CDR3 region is CASSLDPTGLTNGYTF. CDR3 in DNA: TGTGCCAGCAGCTTAGATCCCACAGGCCTAACTAATGGCTACACCTTC. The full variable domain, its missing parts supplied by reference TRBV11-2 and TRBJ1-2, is EAGVAQSPRYKIIEKRQSVAFWCNPISGHATLYWYQQILGQGPKLLIQFQNNGVVDDSQLPKDRFSAERLKGVDSTLKIQPAKLEDSAVYLCASSLDPTGLTNGYTFGSGTRLTVV.

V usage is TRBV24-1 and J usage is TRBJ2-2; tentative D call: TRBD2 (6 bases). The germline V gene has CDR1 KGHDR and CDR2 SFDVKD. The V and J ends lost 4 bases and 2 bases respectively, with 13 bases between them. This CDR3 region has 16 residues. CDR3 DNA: TGTGCCACCAGTGACCCTCGACTAGGTAACACCGGGGAGCTGTTTTTT. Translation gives CATSDPRLGNTGELFF.

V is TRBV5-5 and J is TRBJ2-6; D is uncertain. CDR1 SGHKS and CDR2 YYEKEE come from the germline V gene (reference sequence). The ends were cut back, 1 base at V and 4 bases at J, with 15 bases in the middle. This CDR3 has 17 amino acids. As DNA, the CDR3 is TGTGCCAGCAGCTTGTTTACTATGGCTACCGGGGCCAACGTCCTGACTTTC. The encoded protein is CASSLFTMATGANVLTF.

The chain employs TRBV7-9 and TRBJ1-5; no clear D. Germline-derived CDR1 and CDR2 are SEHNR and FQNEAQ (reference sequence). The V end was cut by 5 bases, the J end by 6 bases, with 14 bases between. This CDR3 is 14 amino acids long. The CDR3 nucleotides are TGTGCCAGCAGCCCCCCCGGGGAGATTCAGCCCCAGCATTTT. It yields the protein CASSPPGEIQPQHF.

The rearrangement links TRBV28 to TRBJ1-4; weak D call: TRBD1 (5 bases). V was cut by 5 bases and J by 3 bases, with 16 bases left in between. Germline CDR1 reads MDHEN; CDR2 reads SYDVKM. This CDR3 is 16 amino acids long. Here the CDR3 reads CASSPLSGFANEKLFF. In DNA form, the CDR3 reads TGTGCCAGCAGTCCTCTTTCAGGGTTTGCTAATGAAAAACTGTTTTTT.

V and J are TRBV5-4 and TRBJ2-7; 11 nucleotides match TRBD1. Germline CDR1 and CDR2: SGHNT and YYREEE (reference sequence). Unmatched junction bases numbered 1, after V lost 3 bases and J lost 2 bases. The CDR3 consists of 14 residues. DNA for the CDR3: TGTGCCAGCAGCTCGGACAGGGGGCCCTACGAGCAGTACTTC. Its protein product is CASSSDRGPYEQYF.

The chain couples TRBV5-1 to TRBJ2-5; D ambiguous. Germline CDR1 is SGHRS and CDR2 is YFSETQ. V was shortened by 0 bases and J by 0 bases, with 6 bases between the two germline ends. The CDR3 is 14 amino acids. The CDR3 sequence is CASSLVDNQETQYF. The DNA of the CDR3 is TGCGCCAGCAGCTTGGTTGACAACCAAGAGACCCAGTACTTC.

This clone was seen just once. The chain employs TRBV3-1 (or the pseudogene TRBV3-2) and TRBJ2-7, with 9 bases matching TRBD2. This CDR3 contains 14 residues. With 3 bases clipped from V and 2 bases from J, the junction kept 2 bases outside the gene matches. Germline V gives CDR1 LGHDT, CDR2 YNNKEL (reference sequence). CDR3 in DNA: TGTGCCAGCAGCCATGCGGGAGGGACCTACGAGCAGTACTTC. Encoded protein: CASSHAGGTYEQYF.

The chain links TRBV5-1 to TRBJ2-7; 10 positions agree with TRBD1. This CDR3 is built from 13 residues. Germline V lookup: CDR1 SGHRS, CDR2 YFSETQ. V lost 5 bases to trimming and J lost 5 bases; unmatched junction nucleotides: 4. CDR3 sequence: CASSWTGGDEQYF. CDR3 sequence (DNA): TGCGCCAGCAGTTGGACAGGGGGAGACGAGCAGTACTTC.

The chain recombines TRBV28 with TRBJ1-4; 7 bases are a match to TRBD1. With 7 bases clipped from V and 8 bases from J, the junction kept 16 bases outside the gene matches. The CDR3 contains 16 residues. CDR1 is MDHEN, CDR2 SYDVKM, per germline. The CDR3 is CASIDRLYRGGEKLFF. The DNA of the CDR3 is TGTGCCAGCATAGACCGACTTTACAGGGGTGGCGAAAAACTGTTTTTT.